These T cell receptor beta chains were read from a single sample in a study of blood T cell repertoires in COVID-19. Assay: immunoSEQ multiplex PCR; the TCRdb copy retains only in-frame clones and omits some. This sample has 200,000 to 250,000 clones, with approximately 91% found just once. Sequences were obtained from peripheral blood. Every receptor here comes from a woman between 55 and 75 years old with acute or convalescent COVID-19. The conserved cysteine and the conserved F or W are not part of the CDR3 here. Fields, in order: V gene, J gene, CDR3 protein.

v_gene: TRBV6-5
j_gene: TRBJ1-2
CDR3aa: ASREEGLFYGYT

v_gene: TRBV4-1
j_gene: TRBJ2-1
CDR3aa: ASSQEWRAAGGPKTYNEQF

v_gene: TRBV5-4
j_gene: TRBJ2-1
CDR3aa: ASSGLAGYNEQF

v_gene: TRBV6-5
j_gene: TRBJ2-3
CDR3aa: ASEGIEGTDTQY

v_gene: TRBV5-4
j_gene: TRBJ2-5
CDR3aa: ASSSTGTGGFKTQY

v_gene: TRBV25-1
j_gene: TRBJ1-2
CDR3aa: ASSDPGTGNYGYT

v_gene: TRBV4-1
j_gene: TRBJ2-3
CDR3aa: ASSQVGRGRNTQY

v_gene: TRBV5-1
j_gene: TRBJ1-2
CDR3aa: ASSLEQGANGYT

v_gene: TRBV12-3/TRBV12-4
j_gene: TRBJ2-2
CDR3aa: ASTLSNTGELF

v_gene: TRBV28
j_gene: TRBJ1-4
CDR3aa: ASSRTGVGEKLF

v_gene: TRBV2
j_gene: TRBJ1-5
CDR3aa: ASRGQGSNQPQH

v_gene: TRBV5-1
j_gene: TRBJ2-7
CDR3aa: ASSFGQDIYEQY

v_gene: TRBV7-2
j_gene: TRBJ2-7
CDR3aa: ASSSSRDRPI

v_gene: TRBV5-1
j_gene: TRBJ1-6
CDR3aa: ASSLAGQGYNSPLH

v_gene: TRBV5-1
j_gene: TRBJ2-6
CDR3aa: ASSLGGPGANVLT

v_gene: TRBV19
j_gene: TRBJ2-7
CDR3aa: ASKGTGSYEQY

v_gene: TRBV2
j_gene: TRBJ1-1
CDR3aa: ASSVGRRAEAF

v_gene: TRBV28
j_gene: TRBJ2-7
CDR3aa: ASTSDSYEQY

v_gene: TRBV5-1
j_gene: TRBJ2-3
CDR3aa: ASSSGTGTADTQY

v_gene: TRBV28
j_gene: TRBJ2-7
CDR3aa: ASRGADVRTSVYEQY

v_gene: TRBV28
j_gene: TRBJ1-1
CDR3aa: ASTLPLGANTEAF

v_gene: TRBV24-1
j_gene: TRBJ2-7
CDR3aa: ATRAGGDHEQY

v_gene: TRBV7-9
j_gene: TRBJ1-4
CDR3aa: ASSLGDTSTNEKLF

v_gene: TRBV19
j_gene: TRBJ2-3
CDR3aa: ASSLGQYTDTQY

v_gene: TRBV6-5
j_gene: TRBJ1-4
CDR3aa: ASSTPTGVNEKLF

v_gene: TRBV5-6
j_gene: TRBJ1-6
CDR3aa: ASSFRTGIAPLH

v_gene: TRBV6-6
j_gene: TRBJ1-2
CDR3aa: ASSSRTGAGYGYT

v_gene: TRBV24-1
j_gene: TRBJ1-5
CDR3aa: ATSDADRGDQPQH

v_gene: TRBV19
j_gene: TRBJ1-4
CDR3aa: ASSTSGGAGEKLF

v_gene: TRBV12-3/TRBV12-4
j_gene: TRBJ2-7
CDR3aa: ASSLDGHEQY

v_gene: TRBV7-9
j_gene: TRBJ2-7
CDR3aa: ASSKDTTSSYEQY